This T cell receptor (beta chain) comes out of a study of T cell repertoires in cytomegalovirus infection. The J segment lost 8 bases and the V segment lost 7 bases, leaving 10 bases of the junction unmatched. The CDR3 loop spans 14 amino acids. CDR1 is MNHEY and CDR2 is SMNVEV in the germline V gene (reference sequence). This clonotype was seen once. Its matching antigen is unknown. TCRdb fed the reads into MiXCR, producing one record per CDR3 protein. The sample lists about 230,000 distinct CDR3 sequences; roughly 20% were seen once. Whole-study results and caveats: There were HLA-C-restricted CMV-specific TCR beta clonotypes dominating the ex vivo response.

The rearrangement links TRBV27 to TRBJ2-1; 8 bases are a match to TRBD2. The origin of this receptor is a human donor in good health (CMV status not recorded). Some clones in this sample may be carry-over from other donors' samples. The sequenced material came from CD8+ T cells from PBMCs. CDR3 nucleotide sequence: TGTGCCAGCAATCGCGGGGGGTTCGGGGATGAGCAGTTCTTC. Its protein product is CASNRGGFGDEQFF.